This T cell receptor beta chain was captured by sequencing in a study of beta chain features in type 1 diabetes. Study conclusions and caveats: Resolution of whether HLA type affects TCRB rearrangement was not achieved here. Sequencing the cDNA could make cells with high TCR expression show up more than they should. Type 1 diabetes patients had VDJ junctions that carried fewer insertions and more deletions.

Turning to this clone: The antigen is undetermined.

Per the germline V gene, CDR1 is SGHAT and CDR2 is FQNNGV. The CDR3 loop spans 14 amino acids. The trim removed 8 bases at V and 2 bases at J, leaving 4 bases unmatched. Sequenced material consisted of expressed TCRB transcripts (all of the isolated RNA was reverse transcribed). Libraries were prepared by immunoSEQ multiplex PCR; TCRdb keeps only in-frame clonotypes and omits some of them. The sample lists about 260,000 clones; more than 65% were seen once. CD45RO/CCR7/CD25/CD127/CD95/CD27 staining was used to isolate CD4+ naive, central memory, regulatory and stem cell-like memory cells by sorting. Specimen: naive CD4+ T cells from blood. V gene TRBV11-2 combines with J gene TRBJ2-3, with 10 bases that match TRBD2. The receptor comes from a man aged 25 to 40 in good health. The CDR3 sequence is CASLAGAITDTQYF. CDR3 nucleotide sequence: TGTGCCAGCCTAGCGGGAGCCATCACAGATACGCAGTATTTT.